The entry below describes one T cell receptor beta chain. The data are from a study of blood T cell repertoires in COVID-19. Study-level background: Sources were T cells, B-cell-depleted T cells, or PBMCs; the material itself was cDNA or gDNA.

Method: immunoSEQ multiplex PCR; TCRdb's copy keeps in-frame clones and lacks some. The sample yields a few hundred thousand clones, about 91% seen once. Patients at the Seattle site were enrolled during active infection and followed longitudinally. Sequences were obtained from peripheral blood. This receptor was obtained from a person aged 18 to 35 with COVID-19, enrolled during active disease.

For the CDR3, the DNA is TGTGCCAGCAGTAATTCTCTCCAACTAGCGGGAGCAGATACGCAGTATTTT. It yields the protein CASSNSLQLAGADTQYF. The gene calls are TRBV2 and TRBJ2-3; 11 bases align to TRBD2. V trimming: 5 bases; J trimming: 4 bases; junction bases outside the gene matches: 11. The CDR3 sequence is 17 residues long. Germline CDR1 is SNHLY and CDR2 is FYNNEI.